Measured by frequency, the clone carrying this TCR beta chain is medium-sized (0.01 to 0.1%). Its target is unknown. The sample belongs to a study of T cell clusters in autoimmune cytopenias. In the study overall: The median distinct TRB clonotype count was about 2,000 per sample, from a median 51,575 reads. General study results and limits: No experiment has yet validated the function of the T cell clusters defined in silico. A dominant lymphoma-associated repertoire apparently masked the cluster-lack signature in secondary cytopenia versus chronic lymphocytic leukemia.

This CDR3 has 15 residues. TRB rearrangements were amplified by touch-down multiplex PCR with mixed TRB-A/B primers. TCRdb reworked the multiplex PCR reads into one entry per CDR3 protein, no DNA. This listing includes thousands of distinct CDR3 sequences. TRB amplification used 250 ng of peripheral blood genomic DNA. The source of this sequence is a human donor with an autoimmune cytopenia or autoimmune hepatitis (not recorded which). The chain joins TRBV12-3 or TRBV12-4 to TRBJ2-1. Sequencing was performed on peripheral blood. The CDR3 is CASSFDQSSYNEQFF.